Following are 17 T cell receptor beta chains from one sample sequenced in a study of blood T cells in healthy people across ages. The authors ran a second PCR of about 6 to 11 cycles using a sample-barcoded 5' primer and a J-beta primer mix. TCRdb itself ran the 5' RACE reads through MiXCR, one entry per CDR3 protein. Among roughly 1,100,000 distinct CDR3 sequences listed, about 23% were seen once. The sample was also linked to a second study, of T cells of mothers and their children.

Sequencing was performed on blood. The receptor source for this set is a girl aged 2 to 10 in good health.

As for this clonotype: Compared with germline, one end of the junction differs, possibly owing to a read error. This rearrangement joins TRBV6-1 to TRBJ2-5; D might be TRBD2 (7 bases). The CDR3 contains 12 residues. CDR1 and CDR2 (germline): MNHNS, SASEGT. The CDR3 DNA sequence: TGTGCCAGCAGTGAAGGGGGAGGGGGTGAGTTCTTC. The encoded protein is CASSEGGGGEFF.

A few counts support this clonotype. The V gene is TRBV3-1, the J gene TRBJ2-2; D possibly corresponds to TRBD1 (5 bases). Germline CDR1 and CDR2: LGHDT and YNNKEL (reference sequence). V dropped 4 bases and J dropped 5 bases, with 17 bases sitting between them. The CDR3 totals 16 residues. The chain's CDR3 is CASSPRDLRGTGELFF. DNA of the CDR3: TGTGCCAGCAGCCCCCGCGACCTAAGGGGTACCGGGGAGCTGTTTTTT.

The V call is TRBV7-2, the J call TRBJ2-3, with 10 nucleotides matching TRBD2. This CDR3 has 16 amino acids. Germline V gene lookup returns CDR1 SGHTA and CDR2 FQGNSA. V trimming: 3 bases; J trimming: 0 bases; junction bases outside the gene matches: 3. CDR3 loop: CASSLGLASSTDTQYF. The CDR3 DNA follows: TGTGCCAGCAGCTTGGGACTAGCGTCTAGCACAGATACGCAGTATTTT.

This clonotype has just a few counts. The chain uses TRBV5-1 and TRBJ2-3; D is ambiguous. V lost 2 bases and J lost 2, with 9 bases in between. Germline CDR1 and CDR2: SGHRS and YFSETQ. The CDR3 contains 14 residues. CDR3 loop: CASSLWAFTDTQYF. CDR3 in DNA: TGCGCCAGCAGCTTATGGGCATTCACAGATACGCAGTATTTT.

The gene calls are TRBV6-5 and TRBJ2-3; D is unresolved. The germline gives CDR1 MNHEY, CDR2 SVGAGI. V was cut by 0 bases and J by 9 bases, with 10 bases left in between. The CDR3 is 13 residues long. The CDR3 region has the DNA TGTGCCAGCAGTTACTCTCTCCTGGGGACGCAGTATTTT. The encoded protein is CASSYSLLGTQYF.

This chain joins TRBV6-1 and TRBJ1-4, with no clear D. The V gene's germline CDR1 is MNHNS and CDR2 SASEGT. The CDR3 consists of 11 residues. Trimming cost V 6 bases and J 8 bases, with 7 bases left between them. The CDR3 sequence: CASRGGEKLFF. DNA for the CDR3: TGTGCCAGCAGGGGTGGCGAAAAACTGTTTTTT.

This clonotype was detected ten times or more. The chain carries TRBV10-3 and TRBJ2-4; D is possibly TRBD2 (6 bases). The germline CDR1 and CDR2 sequences are ENHRY and SYGVKD. This CDR3 contains 16 residues. The V end was cut by 2 bases, the J end by 6 bases, with 17 bases between. CDR3 loop: CAISEPEGGERNIQYF. CDR3 nucleotide sequence: TGTGCCATCAGTGAGCCGGAGGGCGGAGAGAGAAACATTCAGTACTTC.

The chain employs TRBV7-2 and TRBJ2-5; D is undetermined. CDR3 size: 13 residues. The germline gives CDR1 SGHTA, CDR2 FQGNSA. V dropped 2 bases and J dropped 4 bases, with 8 bases sitting between them. This CDR3 is CASSLMSGETQYF. CDR3 in DNA: TGTGCCAGCAGCTTAATGAGTGGAGAGACCCAGTACTTC. Filled out from reference TRBV7-2 and TRBJ2-5, the complete variable domain reads GAGVSQSPSNKVTEKGKDVELRCDPISGHTALYWYRQSLGQGLEFLIYFQGNSAPDKSGLPSDRFSAERTGGSVSTLTIQRTQQEDSAVYLCASSLMSGETQYFGPGTRLLVL.

The rearrangement uses TRBV27 and TRBJ1-5; no firm D call. With 0 bases removed from V and 3 bases from J, the gap between germline ends came to 3 bases. CDR3 length: 13 residues. Germline V gene sequence: CDR1 MNHEY, CDR2 SMNVEV (reference sequence). The CDR3 nucleotides are TGTGCCAGCAGTTTATCACACAATCAGCCCCAGCATTTT. Amino acid sequence: CASSLSHNQPQHF.

Only a few counts were recorded for this clonotype. V is TRBV29-1 and J is TRBJ1-1, with D possibly matching TRBD1 (6 bases). This CDR3 contains 14 residues. V lost 1 base and J 4 bases, leaving 13 bases between the germline ends. Germline V gene sequence: CDR1 SQVTM, CDR2 ANQGSEA. The DNA for the CDR3 is TGCAGCGTTGAAGGGCAGGGGCGGATCACTGAAGCTTTCTTT. The encoded protein is CSVEGQGRITEAFF.

This clonotype was detected a few times. The chain is built from TRBV11-3 and TRBJ1-1; D not resolved. Between the trimmed V and J ends, which lost 4 bases and 1 base, there was a span of 10 bases. Germline CDR1 is SGHNT and CDR2 is YENEEA. The CDR3 loop spans 14 amino acids. CDR3 in DNA: TGTGCCAGCAGCTCAGTTATACCGAACACTGAAGCTTTCTTT. Translation: CASSSVIPNTEAFF.

This clonotype has only one observation. The CDR3 sequence: CSVEDRRSSNEKLFF. CDR3 nucleotides: TGCAGCGTTGAAGATAGGAGATCCTCTAATGAAAAACTGTTTTTT. The genes are TRBV29-1 and TRBJ1-4; no clear D gene. From germline, CDR1 is SQVTM and CDR2 ANQGSEA. The CDR3 covers 15 residues. V was pared by 0 bases and J by 3 bases, with 11 bases between.

The table lists this clonotype with a few counts. This rearrangement joins TRBV12-3 or TRBV12-4 to TRBJ2-1; 11 bases align to TRBD2. V dropped 4 bases and J dropped 6; count of bases not matched to a gene: 8. The CDR3 has 16 amino acids. CDR3 bases: TGTGCCAGCAGTTGGCCGCTAGCGGGGGGTTTCAATGAGCAGTTCTTC. It yields the protein CASSWPLAGGFNEQFF.

CDR3 nucleotides: TGCAGCGCCGCCCGCCCGGGGTCGGAGACCGGGGAGCTGTTTTTT. Protein product: CSAARPGSETGELFF. This sequence joins TRBV29-1 and TRBJ2-2, with D possibly TRBD2 on 5 matching bases. CDR3 size: 15 residues. CDR1 is SQVTM, CDR2 ANQGSEA, per germline. Trimming shortened V by 7 bases and J by 5 bases, and 20 bases separated the two germline ends.

The rearrangement links TRBV20-1 to TRBJ2-3; 8 bases align to TRBD2. The ends lost 3 bases at V and 0 bases at J; junction bases unmatched: 2. Germline V CDR1 and CDR2: DFQATT, SNEGSKA (reference sequence). The CDR3 has 14 amino acids. CDR3 loop: CSARREASTDTQYF. DNA of the CDR3: TGCAGTGCTAGGCGGGAGGCTAGCACAGATACGCAGTATTTT.

This rearrangement joins TRBV29-1 to TRBJ1-4, with D tentatively TRBD1 (6 bases). V was trimmed by 7 bases and J by 4 bases, leaving 16 bases between them. The germline gives CDR1 SQVTM, CDR2 ANQGSEA. The CDR3 is made up of 14 amino acids. The CDR3 coding sequence is TGCAGCGCCCGAAACAGGGCTTTTAATGAAAAACTGTTTTTT. Its protein product is CSARNRAFNEKLFF.

As concerns this clonotype: Given the absence of the conserved phenylalanine or tryptophan at the CDR3 end, a read error is likely. The chain employs TRBV5-1 and TRBJ2-5; D not certain. There are 11 residues in the CDR3. Germline V gene sequence: CDR1 SGHRS, CDR2 YFSETQ. V shed 4 bases and J shed 3 bases, with 4 bases lying between them. The DNA of the CDR3 is TGCGCCAGCAGCAAAGAAGAGACCCAGTACCTC. As protein: CASSKEETQYL.